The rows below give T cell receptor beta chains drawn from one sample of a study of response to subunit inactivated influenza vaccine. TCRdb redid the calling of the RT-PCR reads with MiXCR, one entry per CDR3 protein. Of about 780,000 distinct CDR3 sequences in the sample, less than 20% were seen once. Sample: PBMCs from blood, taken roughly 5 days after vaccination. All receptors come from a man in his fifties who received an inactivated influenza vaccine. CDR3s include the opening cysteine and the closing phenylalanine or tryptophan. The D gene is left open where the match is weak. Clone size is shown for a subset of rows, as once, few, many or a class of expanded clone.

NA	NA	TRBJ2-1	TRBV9	TGTGCCAGCGGGCCTTACAATGAGCAGTTCTTC	CASGPYNEQFF
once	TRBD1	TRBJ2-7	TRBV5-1	TGCGCCAGCATGAACTTTGACACAGGGGGCTGGGAGCAGTACTTC	CASMNFDTGGWEQYF
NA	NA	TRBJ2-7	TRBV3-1	TGTGCCAGCAGCCCCCGACAGGCTAAATCCTACGAGCAGTACTTC	CASSPRQAKSYEQYF
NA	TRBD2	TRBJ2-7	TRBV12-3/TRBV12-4	TGTGCCAGCACCGGACTAGCGGCAACCTACGAGCAGTACTTC	CASTGLAATYEQYF
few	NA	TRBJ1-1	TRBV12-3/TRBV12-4	TGTGCCAGCACCCGGGACACTGAAGCTTTCTTT	CASTRDTEAFF
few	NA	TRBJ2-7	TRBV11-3	TGTGCCAGCAGCCTGACACCCCGGCAGTACTTC	CASSLTPRQYF
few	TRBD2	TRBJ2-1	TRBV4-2	TGTGCCAGCAGCCAAGTGACTAGCGGGGGGGCAGTCAATGAGCAGTTCTTC	CASSQVTSGGAVNEQFF
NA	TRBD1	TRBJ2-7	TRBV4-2	TGTGCCAGCAGCCAGGCCCCGGGACAGGGGTTCGAGCAGTACTTC	CASSQAPGQGFEQYF
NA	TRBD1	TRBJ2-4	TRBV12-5	TGTGCTAGTGGTTTGGGAACGACAGGGGAGAAAAACATTCAGTACTTC	CASGLGTTGEKNIQYF
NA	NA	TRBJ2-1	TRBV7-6	TGTGCCAGCAGCTTAGGCCTAGCCCCTCTCTCCTACAATGAGCAGTTCTTC	CASSLGLAPLSYNEQFF